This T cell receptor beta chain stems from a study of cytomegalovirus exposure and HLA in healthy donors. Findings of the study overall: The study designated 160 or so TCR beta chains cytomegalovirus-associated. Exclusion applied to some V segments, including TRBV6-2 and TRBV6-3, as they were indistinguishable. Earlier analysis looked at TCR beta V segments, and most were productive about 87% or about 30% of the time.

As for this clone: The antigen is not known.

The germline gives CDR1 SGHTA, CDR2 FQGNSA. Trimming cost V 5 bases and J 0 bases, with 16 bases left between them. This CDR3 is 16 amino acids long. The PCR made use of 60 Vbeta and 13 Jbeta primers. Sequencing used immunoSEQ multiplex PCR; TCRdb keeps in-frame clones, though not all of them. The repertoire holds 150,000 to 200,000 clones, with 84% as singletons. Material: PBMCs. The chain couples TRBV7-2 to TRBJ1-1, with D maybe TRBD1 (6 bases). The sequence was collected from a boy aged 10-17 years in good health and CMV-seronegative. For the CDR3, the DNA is TGTGCCAGCAGCCCAAGATATGGACAGTTGAACACTGAAGCTTTCTTT. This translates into CASSPRYGQLNTEAFF. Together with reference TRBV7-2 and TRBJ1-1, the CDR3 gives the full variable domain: GAGVSQSPSNKVTEKGKDVELRCDPISGHTALYWYRQSLGQGLEFLIYFQGNSAPDKSGLPSDRFSAERTGGSVSTLTIQRTQQEDSAVYLCASSPRYGQLNTEAFFGQGTRLTVV.